A single TCR beta chain is shown here with its context. The data derive from a study of blood T cells in healthy people across ages. Then a second PCR, running about 6 to 12 cycles, was carried out with a sample-barcoded 5' primer and a J-beta primer mix. TCRdb itself ran the 5' RACE reads through MiXCR, one entry per CDR3 protein. The table records fewer than 900,000 distinct CDR3 sequences, roughly 47% of them present only once. This CDR3 region has 14 residues. Germline lookup yields CDR1 DFQATT and CDR2 SNEGSKA (reference sequence). Trimming removed 3 bases from V and 1 base from J, with 11 bases in between.

Specimen: blood. The receptor was isolated from a woman aged 60-75 years in good health. The rearrangement links TRBV20-1 to TRBJ2-3; TRBD2 might be the D (6 bases). CDR3 nucleotide sequence: TGCAGTGCTAGCATGGCGGGGCGCACAGATACGCAGTATTTT. This translates into CSASMAGRTDTQYF.